This TCR beta chain is from a study of CD4 T cells in relation to SARS-CoV-2 and coronaviruses. Note on this clone: The antigen is undetermined.

For roughly 11 days, roughly 10^5 sorted CD4+ cells grew with T cell-depleted PBMCs and CEF. Generated by immunoSEQ multiplex PCR, the TCRdb table keeps only in-frame clones and is missing some. The sample shows 35,000 or so clones, roughly four fifths of them seen only once. The CDR3 spans 15 residues. The V gene lost 2 bases and the J gene lost 4 bases, with 12 bases spanning the gap. Germline V gives CDR1 ENHRY, CDR2 SYGVKD. The origin of this receptor is an adult with COVID-19. J is TRBJ2-1 and V is TRBV10-3; TRBD2 might be the D (6 bases). Sequenced sample: naive CD4+ T cells from PBMCs, cultured in vitro. The sample's subset: naive CD4+ T cells isolated by negative enrichment. The CDR3 spells CAISEPSREYNEQFF. The CDR3 region has the DNA TGTGCCATCAGTGAGCCTTCGCGGGAATACAATGAGCAGTTCTTC.